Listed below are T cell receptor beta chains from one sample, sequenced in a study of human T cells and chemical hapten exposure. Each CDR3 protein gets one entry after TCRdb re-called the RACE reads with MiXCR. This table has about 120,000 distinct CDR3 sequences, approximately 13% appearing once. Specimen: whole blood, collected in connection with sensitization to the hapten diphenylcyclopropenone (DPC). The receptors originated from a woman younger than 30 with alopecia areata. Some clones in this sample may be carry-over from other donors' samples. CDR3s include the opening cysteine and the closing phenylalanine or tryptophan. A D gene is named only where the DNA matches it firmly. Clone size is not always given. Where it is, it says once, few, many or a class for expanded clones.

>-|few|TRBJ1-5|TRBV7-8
CASSLVGGLSNQPQHF
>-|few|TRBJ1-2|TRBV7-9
CASSSMQLTNYGYTF
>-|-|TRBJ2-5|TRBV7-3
CASSLGGAGETQYF
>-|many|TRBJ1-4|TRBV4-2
CASSLVGENEKLFF
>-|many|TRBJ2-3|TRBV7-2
CASSPRGSGGADTQYF
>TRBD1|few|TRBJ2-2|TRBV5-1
CASSPETGSDGELFF
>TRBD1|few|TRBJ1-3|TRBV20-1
CSARIPWTGGRKDSSNTIYF
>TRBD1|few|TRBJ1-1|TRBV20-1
CSAGTGAPVAFF
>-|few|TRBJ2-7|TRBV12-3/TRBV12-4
CASSSSAGDRGTYEQYF
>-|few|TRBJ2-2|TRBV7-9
CASTPGPNTGELFF
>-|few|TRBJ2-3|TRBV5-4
CVSSLAGQSVDTQYF
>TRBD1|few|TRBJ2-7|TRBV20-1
CSAVTTGAASYEQYF
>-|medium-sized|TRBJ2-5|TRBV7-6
CASSPHRETQYF
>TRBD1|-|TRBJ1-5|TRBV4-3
CASSQETGEGQPQHF
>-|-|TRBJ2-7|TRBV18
CASSGSGQTTYEQYF
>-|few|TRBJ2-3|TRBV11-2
CVSSLLQPDTQYF
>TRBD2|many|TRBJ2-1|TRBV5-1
CASSLRLADNEQFF
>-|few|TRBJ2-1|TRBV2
CASSPWGAGEQFF
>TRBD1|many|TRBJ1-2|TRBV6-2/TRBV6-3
CASSSRDRGVYGYTF
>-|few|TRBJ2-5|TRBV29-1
CSALGGLRETQYF
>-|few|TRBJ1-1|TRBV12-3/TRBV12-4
CASSLNGNTEAFF
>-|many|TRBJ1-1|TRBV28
CASSLRTGNTEAFF
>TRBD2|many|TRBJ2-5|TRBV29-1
CSVAVAGGETQYF
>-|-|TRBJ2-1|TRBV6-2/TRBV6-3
CASKSPVGSNEQFF
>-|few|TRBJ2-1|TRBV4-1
CASSQWERGLPRDNEQFF
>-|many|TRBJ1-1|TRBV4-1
CASSQAEGSFMNTEAFF
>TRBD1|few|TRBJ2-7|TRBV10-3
CAISETKGQGTYEQYF
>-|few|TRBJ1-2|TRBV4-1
CASSWEGGYTF
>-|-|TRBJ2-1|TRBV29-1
CSVGGGRSSYNEQFF
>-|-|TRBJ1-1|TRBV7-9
CASGRVEAFF
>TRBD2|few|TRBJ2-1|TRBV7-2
CASSHQAGGPGNEQFF
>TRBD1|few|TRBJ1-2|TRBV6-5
CASSDLGTGESYGYTF
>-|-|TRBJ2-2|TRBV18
CASSPQQGKNTGELFF
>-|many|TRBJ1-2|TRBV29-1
CSVAFREGYTF
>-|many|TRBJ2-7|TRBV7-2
CASSLAGDYEQYF
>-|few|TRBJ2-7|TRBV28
CASRTLRGYEQYF
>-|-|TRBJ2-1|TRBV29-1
CSVDVPGNEQFF
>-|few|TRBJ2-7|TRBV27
CASSLYLGAYEQYF
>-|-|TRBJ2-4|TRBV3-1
CVSSQVNRQRGEGAKNIQYF
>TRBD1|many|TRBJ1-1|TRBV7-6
CASSSWTGGNTEAFF
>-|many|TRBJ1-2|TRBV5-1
CASSLGRQGIDGYTF
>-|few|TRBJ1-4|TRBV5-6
CASSLLNGPTNEKLFF
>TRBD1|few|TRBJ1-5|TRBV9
CASSVGQGGQPQHF
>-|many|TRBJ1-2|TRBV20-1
CSASRTANYGYTF
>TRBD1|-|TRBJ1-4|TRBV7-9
CASTSRTGNEKLFF
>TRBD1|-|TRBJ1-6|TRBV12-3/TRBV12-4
CASREQGGYNSPLHF
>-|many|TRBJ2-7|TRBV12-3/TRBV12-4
CASSSGQLRISYEQYF
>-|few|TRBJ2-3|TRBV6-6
CASSTGANTQYF
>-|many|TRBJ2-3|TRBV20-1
CSASAAGTDTQYF
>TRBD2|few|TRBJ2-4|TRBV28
CASSLIRRLAGGPGQYF